One and the same sample provided the 17 T cell receptor beta chains below, sequenced in a study of T cell responses to AZD1222 COVID-19 vaccine. Method: immunoSEQ multiplex PCR; TCRdb's copy keeps in-frame clones and lacks some. Among some 94,000 clones listed, approximately 90% were seen once. This sample comprised peripheral blood, obtained 28 days after the second AZD1222 dose. These receptors originate from an adult who received the AZD1222 COVID-19 vaccine.

The chain carries TRBV5-1 and TRBJ2-1; TRBD2 agrees at 10 bases. Germline V gene sequence: CDR1 SGHRS, CDR2 YFSETQ. The CDR3 is made up of 15 amino acids. With V trimmed by 1 base and J by 7 bases, 5 bases remained unmatched. In DNA, the CDR3 is TGCGCCAGCAGCTTGATGGCTAGCGGGGGAAATGAGCAGTTCTTC. Its translation is CASSLMASGGNEQFF.

The chain links TRBV30 to TRBJ2-5; 9 bases fit TRBD2. Germline V CDR1 and CDR2: GTSNPN, SVGIG (reference sequence). This CDR3 has 15 residues. The V segment lost 0 bases and the J segment 5 bases; nucleotides outside the gene matches: 7. The CDR3 nucleotides read TGTGCCTGGAGTGTAACGCGGGGGGGCCTCGAGACCCAGTACTTC. The encoded protein is CAWSVTRGGLETQYF.

The chain uses TRBV5-1 and TRBJ2-7, with a possible D match to TRBD2 (6 bases). CDR1 and CDR2 (germline): SGHRS, YFSETQ. This CDR3 has 14 residues. V lost 4 bases and J lost 3, with 14 bases in between. CDR3 bases: TGCGCCAGCAGCCCCGGGACTCCAGACTACGAGCAGTACTTC. This gives the protein CASSPGTPDYEQYF.

The chain carries TRBV3-1 (or the pseudogene TRBV3-2) and TRBJ2-1, with D tentatively TRBD1 (5 bases). V lost 1 base, J lost 2 bases, and 12 bases lay in between. CDR1 and CDR2 from the germline V gene are LGHDT and YNNKEL (reference sequence). The CDR3 length is 16 residues. This CDR3 reads CASSQGPTDPYNEQFF. The CDR3 DNA sequence: TGTGCCAGCAGCCAAGGACCGACAGACCCCTACAATGAGCAGTTCTTC.

This clone came up once. This rearrangement joins TRBV6-2 or TRBV6-3 to TRBJ1-6; possibly TRBD1 for D (6 bases). Per the germline V gene, CDR1 is MNHEY and CDR2 is SVGEGT. V was pared by 5 bases and J by 9 bases, with 20 bases between. The CDR3 contains 16 residues. The CDR3 nucleotides read TGTGCCAGCAGTACCGACCCGGAACGCAGGGGTTCACCCCTCCACTTT. This translates into CASSTDPERRGSPLHF.

The gene calls are TRBV19 and TRBJ1-1; unclear D gene. V dropped 6 bases and J dropped 1 base, with 18 bases sitting between them. CDR3 length: 16 residues. Per the germline V gene, CDR1 is LNHDA and CDR2 is SQIVND (reference sequence). This CDR3 is CASRPFAAAQNTEAFF. DNA of the CDR3: TGTGCCAGTAGACCCTTCGCGGCAGCACAGAACACTGAAGCTTTCTTT.

The J gene is TRBJ1-2, the V gene TRBV7-2, with D possibly being TRBD1 (5 bases). V was cut by 4 bases and J by 5 bases, with 14 bases left in between. This CDR3 region has 14 residues. Germline V CDR1 and CDR2: SGHTA, FQGNSA. CDR3 in DNA: TGTGCCAGCAGCTACCCCGGGACGGATTATGGCTACACCTTC. Translating gives CASSYPGTDYGYTF.

The rearrangement joins TRBV5-5 to TRBJ1-3; possible D gene TRBD1, 5 bases. Trimming left V 4 bases short and J 2 bases short, with 10 bases between. Germline V gene lookup returns CDR1 SGHKS and CDR2 YYEKEE (reference sequence). There are 14 residues in the CDR3. The CDR3 DNA reads as TGTGCCAGCAGCCCCGGGACCCCTGGAAACACCATATATTTT. Translating it yields CASSPGTPGNTIYF.

The genes are TRBV30 and TRBJ1-3; weak D call: TRBD1 (6 bases). Looked up from germline, CDR1 is GTSNPN and CDR2 is SVGIG (reference sequence). The CDR3 runs 15 residues. V lost 4 bases and J 4 bases, leaving 17 bases between the germline ends. The CDR3 loop is CAWNPQGLSGNTIYF. In DNA form, the CDR3 reads TGTGCCTGGAATCCTCAGGGGCTCTCGGGAAACACCATATATTTT.

This clone was counted only a few times. The chain has TRBV10-3 and TRBJ1-2; D not certain. Trimming removed 2 bases at V and 0 bases at J, with 10 bases between. The CDR3 spans 15 residues. CDR1 is ENHRY and CDR2 is SYGVKD in the germline V gene. This CDR3 reads CAISERGETNYGYTF. The DNA for the CDR3 is TGTGCCATCAGTGAGCGGGGAGAAACTAACTATGGCTACACCTTC.

The V and J genes are TRBV28 and TRBJ2-1; D may match TRBD1 or TRBD2 (7 bases each). CDR3 length equals 19 residues. CDR1 and CDR2 from the germline V gene are MDHEN and SYDVKM. Trimming stripped 5 bases from V and 4 bases from J, with 27 bases between. The DNA of the CDR3 is TGTGCCAGCAGTCCAAGGAAAAGGGGGCGGGGGCTGGAATACAATGAGCAGTTCTTC. Translation: CASSPRKRGRGLEYNEQFF. Filled out from reference TRBV28 and TRBJ2-1, the complete variable domain reads DVKVTQSSRYLVKRTGEKVFLECVQDMDHENMFWYRQDPGLGLRLIYFSYDVKMKEKGDIPEGYSVSREKKERFSLILESASTNQTSMYLCASSPRKRGRGLEYNEQFFGPGTRLTVL.

The V call is TRBV6-5, the J call TRBJ2-3, with 8 bases identical to TRBD1. V lost 2 bases and J lost 1; bases outside the gene matches: 5. Germline V gene lookup returns CDR1 MNHEY and CDR2 SVGAGI. The CDR3 covers 16 residues. The CDR3 DNA reads TGTGCCAGCAGTTACATCGACAGGGGTGGCACAGATACGCAGTATTTT. It translates to CASSYIDRGGTDTQYF.

The chain recombines TRBV14 with TRBJ1-2; D is undetermined. V dropped 3 bases and J dropped 2 bases, with 7 bases sitting between them. CDR1 SGHDN and CDR2 FVKESK come from the germline V gene. The length of the CDR3 is 13 residues. CDR3 coding DNA: TGTGCCAGCAGCCACCAGTGGAACTATGGCTACACCTTC. It codes for CASSHQWNYGYTF.

The chain has TRBV10-3 and TRBJ1-4; no definite D call. This CDR3 contains 15 residues. The V and J ends lost 0 bases and 4 bases respectively, with 9 bases between them. The germline CDR1 and CDR2 sequences are ENHRY and SYGVKD. In DNA form, the CDR3 reads TGTGCCATCAGTGAGTCGCGGCTCAGTAATGAAAAACTGTTTTTT. Translated, it gives CAISESRLSNEKLFF.

This clone was observed a handful of times. This chain links TRBV5-1 with TRBJ1-1; 11 bases are a match to TRBD1. The trim removed 1 base at V and 1 base at J, leaving 3 bases unmatched. Germline CDR1 and CDR2: SGHRS and YFSETQ. There are 16 residues in the CDR3. The CDR3 DNA follows: TGCGCCAGCAGCTTGCCCGGGACAGGGGGGAACACTGAAGCTTTCTTT. It encodes CASSLPGTGGNTEAFF.

This clone came up once. The CDR3 sequence: CSAAGRLGDTQYF. In DNA form, the CDR3 reads TGCAGCGCTGCCGGGCGGTTGGGAGATACGCAGTATTTT. The chain has TRBV29-1 and TRBJ2-3; D not resolved. The CDR3 spans 13 residues. Trimming pared 7 bases from V and 5 bases from J, leaving 16 bases between. Per germline, CDR1 SQVTM and CDR2 ANQGSEA.

This clone turned up a few times. V gene TRBV27 combines with J gene TRBJ1-6; weak D call: TRBD1 (6 bases). The germline gives CDR1 MNHEY, CDR2 SMNVEV (reference sequence). V shed 3 bases and J shed 7 bases, with 10 bases lying between them. This CDR3 is 14 amino acids long. The CDR3 sequence is CASSLDSLNSPLHF. The CDR3 region has the DNA TGTGCCAGCAGTTTGGACAGCTTGAATTCACCCCTCCACTTT.